This entry features one T cell receptor (beta chain) sequence. Its antigen is not known. The sample comes from a study of shared clonotypes between healthy human individuals. Study observations and caveats: Lower generation probabilities were found for non-shared clonotypes than for those shared by all four donors. Naive CD4 clonotype sharing across several donors was roughly 5%.

Germline values: CDR1 MGHRA, CDR2 YSYEKL. There are 18 residues in the CDR3. The V end was cut by 4 bases, the J end by 0 bases, with 19 bases between. Sorted-subset replicate PCR reactions were performed with around 200 ng DNA, corresponding to tens of thousands of T cell genomes. The data were produced by immunoSEQ multiplex PCR, yet TCRdb's version contains in-frame clones alone and is incomplete. The sample contains 1.4 million to 1.5 million clones, roughly 96% of which appear only once. The clonotype comes from a man aged 25-45 years in good health. The sequenced sample was naive CD4+ T cells sorted from blood. Subset denoted: CD45RA+ positively selected. V usage is TRBV4-1 and J usage is TRBJ2-1; a possible D gene is TRBD1 (5 bases). This chain's CDR3 is CASSLDSTRLSSYNEQFF. DNA of the CDR3: TGCGCCAGCAGCCTCGACAGTACCAGACTCAGCTCCTACAATGAGCAGTTCTTC.